This entry lists 2 T cell receptor beta chains sequenced from one sample in a study of CD8 T cells in ankylosing spondylitis. TCRdb reprocessed the 5' RACE reads with MiXCR, giving one entry per CDR3 protein. The data hold about 340,000 distinct CDR3 sequences, with roughly 14% observed a single time. Sequenced material: blood, either unsorted or a sorted T cell fraction (not recorded which). The source is a male donor with ankylosing spondylitis or in good health (not recorded which).

The CDR3 DNA sequence: TGCGCCAGCAGCCAAAGACAGGGGCGAGGTACTGAAGCTTTCTTT. Protein sequence: CASSQRQGRGTEAFF. J is TRBJ1-1 and V is TRBV5-1; 8 bases match TRBD1. This CDR3 contains 15 residues. V gave up 4 bases and J gave up 5 bases; unmatched junction bases: 10. The germline V gene has CDR1 SGHRS and CDR2 YFSETQ.

The rearrangement joins TRBV25-1 to TRBJ1-2, with D perhaps TRBD1 (5 bases). V lost 4 bases to trimming and J lost 8 bases, with 14 bases between them. The length of the CDR3 is 13 residues. CDR1 is MGHDK, CDR2 SYGVNS, per germline. The CDR3 DNA follows: TGTGCCAGCAGTGGGGGGACTTGGGAGGGCTACACCTTC. Its translation is CASSGGTWEGYTF.